This TCR beta chain emerged from a study of type 1 regulatory T cells (dated by TCRdb to about 2021). Study-wide context: An in vitro protocol by which a Tr1-enriched, alloantigen-specific CD4 T cell product named T-allo10 was generated was characterized in the study. T-allo10 was being evaluated clinically in patients with hematological malignancies who were receiving allogeneic hematopoietic stem cell transplantation.

Ends trimmed: V by 4 bases, J by 4 bases; bases unmatched to a gene: 6. The germline V gene encodes CDR1 MNHEY and CDR2 SVGEGT. Inclusive of the bounding cysteine and phenylalanine, the CDR3 is 14 residues long. This entry keeps only the CDR3 DNA: 42 bases, framed from base 1. This clonotype was recorded a few times. No cognate antigen has been identified for it. Base quality data are lacking; no much larger clone is found one base away. Sequencing used an Illumina MiSeq. In TCRdb, the public reads were trimmed at Q25 with fastp and aligned with MiXCR, with productive beta chains retained. Each entry merges the rows of one CDR3 protein and shows their most common DNA and genes. The sample profile shows just over 14,000 distinct CDR3 sequences; roughly 13% of them were found once. The ten largest clones capture 15% of the sample.

Source material: cultured T cells, either the whole culture or a sorted T cell fraction (not recorded which). In this chain, TRBV6-2 or TRBV6-3 is recombined with TRBJ1-2, with 7 bases in between that match TRBD1. This sequence originates from a human donor in good health. Read as DNA, the sequence is TGTGCCAGCAGTTGGGACAGCACCATCTATGGCTACACCTTC. It codes for CASSWDSTIYGYTF.